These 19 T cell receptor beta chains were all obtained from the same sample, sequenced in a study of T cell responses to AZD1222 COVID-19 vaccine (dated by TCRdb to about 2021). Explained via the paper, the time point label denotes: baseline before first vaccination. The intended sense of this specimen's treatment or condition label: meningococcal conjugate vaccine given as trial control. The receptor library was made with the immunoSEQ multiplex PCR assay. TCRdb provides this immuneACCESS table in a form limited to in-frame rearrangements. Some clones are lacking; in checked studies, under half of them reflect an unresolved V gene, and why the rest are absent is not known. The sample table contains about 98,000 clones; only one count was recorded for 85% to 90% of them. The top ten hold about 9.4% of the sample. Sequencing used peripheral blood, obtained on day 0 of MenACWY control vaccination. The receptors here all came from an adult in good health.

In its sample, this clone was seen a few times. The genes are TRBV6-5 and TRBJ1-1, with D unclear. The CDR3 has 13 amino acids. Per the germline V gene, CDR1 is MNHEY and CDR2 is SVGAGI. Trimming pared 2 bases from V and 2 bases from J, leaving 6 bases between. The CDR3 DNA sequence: TGTGCCAGCAGTTACGAGAGAAACACTGAAGCTTTCTTT. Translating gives CASSYERNTEAFF.

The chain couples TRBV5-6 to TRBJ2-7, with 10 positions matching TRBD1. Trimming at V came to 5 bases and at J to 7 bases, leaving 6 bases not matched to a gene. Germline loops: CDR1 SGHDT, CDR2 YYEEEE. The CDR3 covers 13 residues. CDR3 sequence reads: CASRRQGAREQYF. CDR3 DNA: TGTGCCAGCAGACGACAGGGGGCAAGGGAGCAGTACTTC.

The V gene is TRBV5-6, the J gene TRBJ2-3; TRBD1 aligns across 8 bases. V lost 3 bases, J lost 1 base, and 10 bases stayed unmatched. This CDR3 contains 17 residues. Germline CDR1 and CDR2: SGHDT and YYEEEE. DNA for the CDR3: TGTGCCAGCAGCTCTCGACAGGGGCCCCCCGGCACAGATACGCAGTATTTT. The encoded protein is CASSSRQGPPGTDTQYF.

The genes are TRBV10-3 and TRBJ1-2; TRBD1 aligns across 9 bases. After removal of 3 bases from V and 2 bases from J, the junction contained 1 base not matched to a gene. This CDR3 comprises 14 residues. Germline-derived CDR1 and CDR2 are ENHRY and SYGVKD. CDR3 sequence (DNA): TGTGCCATCAGTGAAGGACAGGGGAACTATGGCTACACCTTC. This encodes CAISEGQGNYGYTF.

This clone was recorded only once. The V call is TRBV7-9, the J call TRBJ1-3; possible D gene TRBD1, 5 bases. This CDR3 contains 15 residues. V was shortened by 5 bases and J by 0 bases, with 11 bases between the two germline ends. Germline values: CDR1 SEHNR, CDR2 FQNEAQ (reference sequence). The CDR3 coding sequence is TGTGCCAGCAGCCTTGACAGACTCTCTGGAAACACCATATATTTT. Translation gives CASSLDRLSGNTIYF.

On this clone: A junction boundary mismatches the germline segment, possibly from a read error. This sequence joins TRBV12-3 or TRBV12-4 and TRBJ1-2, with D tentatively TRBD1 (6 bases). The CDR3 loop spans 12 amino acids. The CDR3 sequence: CASTLGGAGKAF. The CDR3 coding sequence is TGTGCCAGCACCCTAGGGGGGGCAGGGAAGGCCTTC.

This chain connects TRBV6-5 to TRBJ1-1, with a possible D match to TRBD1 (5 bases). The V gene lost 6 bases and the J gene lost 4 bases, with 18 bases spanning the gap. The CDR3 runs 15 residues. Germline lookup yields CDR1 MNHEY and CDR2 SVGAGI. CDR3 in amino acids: CASSALGGWGTEAFF. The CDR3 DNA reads TGTGCCAGCAGCGCCCTGGGGGGTTGGGGCACTGAAGCTTTCTTT.

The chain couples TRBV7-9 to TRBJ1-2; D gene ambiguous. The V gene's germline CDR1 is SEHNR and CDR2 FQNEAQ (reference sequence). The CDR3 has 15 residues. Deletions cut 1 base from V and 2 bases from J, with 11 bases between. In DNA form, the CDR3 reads TGTGCCAGCAGCTTAGACGAGAACAAAAACTATGGCTACACCTTC. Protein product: CASSLDENKNYGYTF.

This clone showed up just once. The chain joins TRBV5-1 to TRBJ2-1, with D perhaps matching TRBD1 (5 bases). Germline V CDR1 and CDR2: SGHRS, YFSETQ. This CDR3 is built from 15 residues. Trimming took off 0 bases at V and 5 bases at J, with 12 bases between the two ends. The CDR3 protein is CASSLDGNRNNEQFF. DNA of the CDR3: TGCGCCAGCAGCTTGGACGGCAACAGGAACAATGAGCAGTTCTTC.

The CDR3 sequence: CASSSGWGSPYGYTF. In DNA form, the CDR3 reads TGTGCCAGCAGCTCCGGATGGGGGTCCCCCTATGGCTACACCTTC. The V and J genes are TRBV7-9 and TRBJ1-2, with TRBD1 as a possible D gene (5 bases). The CDR3 contains 15 residues. CDR1 is SEHNR, CDR2 FQNEAQ, per germline (reference sequence). The V and J ends lost 4 bases and 4 bases respectively, with 16 bases between them.

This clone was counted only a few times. CDR3 in amino acids: CASSFTREPGELFF. CDR3 coding DNA: TGTGCCAGCAGTTTTACCAGGGAACCCGGGGAGCTGTTTTTT. The rearrangement links TRBV27 to TRBJ2-2; tentatively, D is TRBD1 (5 bases). The CDR3 loop spans 14 amino acids. Trimming took 3 bases from V and 6 from J, leaving 11 bases between them. The V gene's germline CDR1 is MNHEY and CDR2 SMNVEV (reference sequence).

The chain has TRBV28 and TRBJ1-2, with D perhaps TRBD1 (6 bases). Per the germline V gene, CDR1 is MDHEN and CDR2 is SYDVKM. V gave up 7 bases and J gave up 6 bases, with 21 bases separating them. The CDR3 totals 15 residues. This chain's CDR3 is CASTPPSSGGHGYTF. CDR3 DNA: TGTGCCAGCACCCCCCCGTCCTCCGGGGGGCATGGCTACACCTTC.

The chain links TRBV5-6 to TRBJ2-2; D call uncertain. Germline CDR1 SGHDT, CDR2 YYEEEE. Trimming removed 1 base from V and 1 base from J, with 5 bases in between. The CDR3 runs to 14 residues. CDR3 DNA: TGTGCCAGCAGCTTGAGAGGGAACACCGGGGAGCTGTTTTTT. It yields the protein CASSLRGNTGELFF.

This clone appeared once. CDR3 DNA sequence: TGTGCCAGTAGTATATCGGGGGGGGTGAGCTCCTACGAGCAGTACTTC. Amino acids: CASSISGGVSSYEQYF. The chain is built from TRBV19 and TRBJ2-7; 8 bases fit TRBD2. V was pared by 2 bases and J by 0 bases, with 6 bases of the junction left unmatched. Germline V CDR1 and CDR2: LNHDA, SQIVND (reference sequence). The CDR3 has 16 amino acids.

The CDR3 DNA reads TGTGCCAGCAGTTACTCGGAGGGGACTGAAGCTTTCTTT. Its protein product is CASSYSEGTEAFF. The V gene is TRBV6-2 or TRBV6-3, the J gene TRBJ1-1, with a possible D match to TRBD1 (5 bases). The germline V gene encodes CDR1 MNHEY and CDR2 SVGEGT. Trimming shortened V by 0 bases and J by 5 bases, and 7 bases separated the two germline ends. The CDR3 is made up of 13 amino acids.

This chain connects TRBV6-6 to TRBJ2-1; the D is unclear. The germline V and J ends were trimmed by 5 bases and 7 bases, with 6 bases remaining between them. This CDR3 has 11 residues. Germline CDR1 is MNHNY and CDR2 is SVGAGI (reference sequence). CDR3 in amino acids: CASSIANEQFF. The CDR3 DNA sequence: TGTGCCAGCAGTATCGCTAATGAGCAGTTCTTC.

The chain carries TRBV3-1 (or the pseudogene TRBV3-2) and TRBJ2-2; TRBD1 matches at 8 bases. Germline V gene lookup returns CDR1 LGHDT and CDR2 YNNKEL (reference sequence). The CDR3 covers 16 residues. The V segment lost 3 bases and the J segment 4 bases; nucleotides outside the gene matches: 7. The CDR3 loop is CASSQYQGATTGELFF. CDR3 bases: TGTGCCAGCAGCCAGTACCAGGGGGCTACCACCGGGGAGCTGTTTTTT.

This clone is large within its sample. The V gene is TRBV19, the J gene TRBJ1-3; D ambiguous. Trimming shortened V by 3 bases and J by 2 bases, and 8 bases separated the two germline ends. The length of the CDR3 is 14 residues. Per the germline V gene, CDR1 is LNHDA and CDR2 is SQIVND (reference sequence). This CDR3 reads CASSITSTGNTIYF. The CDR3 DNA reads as TGTGCCAGTAGTATCACGTCAACTGGAAACACCATATATTTT.

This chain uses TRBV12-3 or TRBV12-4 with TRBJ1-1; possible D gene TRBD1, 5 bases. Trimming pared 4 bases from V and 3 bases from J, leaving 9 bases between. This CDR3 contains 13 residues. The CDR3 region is CASSSTRDTEAFF. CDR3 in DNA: TGTGCCAGCAGTTCTACCAGGGACACTGAAGCTTTCTTT.